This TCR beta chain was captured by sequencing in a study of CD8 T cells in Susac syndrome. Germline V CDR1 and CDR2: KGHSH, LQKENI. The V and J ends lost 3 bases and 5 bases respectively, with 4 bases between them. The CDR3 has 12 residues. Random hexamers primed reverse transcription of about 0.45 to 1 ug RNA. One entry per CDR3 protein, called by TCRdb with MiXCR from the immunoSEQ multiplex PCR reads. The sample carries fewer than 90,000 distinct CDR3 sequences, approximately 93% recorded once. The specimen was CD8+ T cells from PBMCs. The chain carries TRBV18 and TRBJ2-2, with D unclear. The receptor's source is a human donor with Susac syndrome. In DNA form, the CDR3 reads TGTGCCAGCTCACCGTTAACCGGGGAGCTGTTTTTT. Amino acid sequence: CASSPLTGELFF.